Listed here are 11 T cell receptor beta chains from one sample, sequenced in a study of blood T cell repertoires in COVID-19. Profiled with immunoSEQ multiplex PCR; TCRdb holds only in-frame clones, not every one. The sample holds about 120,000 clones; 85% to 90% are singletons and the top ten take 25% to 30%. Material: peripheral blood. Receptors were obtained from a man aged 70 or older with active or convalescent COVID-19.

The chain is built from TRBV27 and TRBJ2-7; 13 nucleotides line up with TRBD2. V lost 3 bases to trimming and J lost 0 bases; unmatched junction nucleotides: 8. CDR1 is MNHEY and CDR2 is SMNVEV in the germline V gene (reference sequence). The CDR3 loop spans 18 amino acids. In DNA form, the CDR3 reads TGTGCCAGCAGTTTTAGACTAGCGGGAGGCCGTTCCTCCTACGAGCAGTACTTC. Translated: CASSFRLAGGRSSYEQYF.

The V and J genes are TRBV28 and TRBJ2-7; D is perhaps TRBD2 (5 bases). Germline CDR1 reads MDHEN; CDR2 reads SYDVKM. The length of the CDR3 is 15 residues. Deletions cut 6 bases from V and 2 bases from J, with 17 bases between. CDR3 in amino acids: CASSLRLAGTYEQYF. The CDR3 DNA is TGTGCCAGCAGCCTAAGATTGGCGGGTACCTACGAGCAGTACTTC.

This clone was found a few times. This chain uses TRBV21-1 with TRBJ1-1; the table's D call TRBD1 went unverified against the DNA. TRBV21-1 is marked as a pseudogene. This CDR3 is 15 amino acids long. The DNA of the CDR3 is TGTGCCAGCAGCAATATTACAGTTTTCAGCACTGAAGCTTTCTTT. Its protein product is CASSNITVFSTEAFF.

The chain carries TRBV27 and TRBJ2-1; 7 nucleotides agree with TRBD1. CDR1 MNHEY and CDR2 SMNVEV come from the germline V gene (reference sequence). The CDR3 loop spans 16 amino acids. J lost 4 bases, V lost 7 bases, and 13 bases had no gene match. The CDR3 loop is CASIPVGQGVYNEQFF. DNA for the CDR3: TGTGCCAGCATTCCTGTCGGTCAGGGGGTGTACAATGAGCAGTTCTTC.

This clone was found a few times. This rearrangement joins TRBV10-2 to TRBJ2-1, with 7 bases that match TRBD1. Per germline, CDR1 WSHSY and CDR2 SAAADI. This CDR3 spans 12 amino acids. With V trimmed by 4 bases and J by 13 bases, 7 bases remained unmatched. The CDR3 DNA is TGCGCCAGCAGTGCCGGACAGGATTCCCAGTTCTTC. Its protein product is CASSAGQDSQFF.

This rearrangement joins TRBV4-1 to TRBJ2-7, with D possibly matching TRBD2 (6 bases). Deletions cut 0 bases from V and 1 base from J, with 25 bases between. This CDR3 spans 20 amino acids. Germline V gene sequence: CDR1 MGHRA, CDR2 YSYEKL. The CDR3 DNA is TGCGCCAGCAGCCAAGAAATCGGGGGTTGGACGGGAGAGGGTTCCTACGAGCAGTACTTC. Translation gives CASSQEIGGWTGEGSYEQYF.

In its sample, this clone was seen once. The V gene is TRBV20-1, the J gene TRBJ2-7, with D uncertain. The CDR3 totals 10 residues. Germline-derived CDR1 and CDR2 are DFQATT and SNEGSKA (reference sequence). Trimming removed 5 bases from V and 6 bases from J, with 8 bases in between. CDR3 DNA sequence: TGCAGTGCTCCGATAGTCGAGCAGTACTTC. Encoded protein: CSAPIVEQYF.

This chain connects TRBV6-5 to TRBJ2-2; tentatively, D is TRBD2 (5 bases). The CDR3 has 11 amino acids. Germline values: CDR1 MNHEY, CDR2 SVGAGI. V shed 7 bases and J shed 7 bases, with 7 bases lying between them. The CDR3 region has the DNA TGTGCCAGCATTAGCGTCGGGGAGCTGTTTTTT. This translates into CASISVGELFF.

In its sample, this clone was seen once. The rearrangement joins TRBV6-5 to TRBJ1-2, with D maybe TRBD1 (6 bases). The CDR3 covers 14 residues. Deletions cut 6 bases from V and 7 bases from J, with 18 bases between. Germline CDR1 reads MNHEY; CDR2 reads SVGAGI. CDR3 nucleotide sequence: TGTGCCAGCAGCCACCGGGGGGCGACAGCTGGCTACACCTTC. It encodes CASSHRGATAGYTF.

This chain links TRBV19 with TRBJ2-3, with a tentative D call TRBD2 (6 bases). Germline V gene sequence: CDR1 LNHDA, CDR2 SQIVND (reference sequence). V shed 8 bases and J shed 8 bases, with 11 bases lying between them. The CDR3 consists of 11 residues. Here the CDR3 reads CASFAGTTQYF. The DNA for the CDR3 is TGTGCCAGTTTCGCGGGGACTACGCAGTATTTT.

In nucleotides, the CDR3 is TGTGCCAGCAGCGTACAGGGGGCCACTGAAGCTTTCTTT. Translating it yields CASSVQGATEAFF. The V and J genes are TRBV11-1 and TRBJ1-1; 9 bases match TRBD1. Germline lookup yields CDR1 SGHAT and CDR2 FQDESV (reference sequence). V lost 5 bases, J lost 4 bases, and 2 bases stayed unmatched. The CDR3 contains 13 residues.